This entry lists 5 T cell receptor beta chains sequenced from one sample in a study of neurological immune-mediated disorders. Via MiXCR, TCRdb re-called the 5' RACE reads, giving one row per CDR3 protein. This table has under 70,000 distinct CDR3 sequences, roughly 5.6% appearing once. The sample comprised PBMCs. Source of these receptors: a young woman with multiple sclerosis.

On this clonotype: With a much larger clone just one base away, this may be a read error. For the CDR3, the DNA is TGTGTCCCTGAGGCGGGGGCGCACACTGAAGCTTTCTTT. Residues: CVPEAGAHTEAFF. The V gene is TRBV2, the J gene TRBJ1-1, with D possibly TRBD1 on 6 matching bases. There are 13 residues in the CDR3. Germline V gives CDR1 SNHLY, CDR2 FYNNEI.

The table lists this clonotype with many counts. The chain carries TRBV2 and TRBJ2-5; D is unresolved. CDR1 and CDR2 from the germline V gene are SNHLY and FYNNEI. V lost 10 bases, J lost 3 bases, and 15 bases lay in between. This CDR3 region has 13 residues. This chain's CDR3 is CATAGLREETQYF. CDR3 sequence (DNA): TGTGCCACCGCCGGCCTCAGAGAAGAGACCCAGTACTTC.

There are many counts of this clonotype. This chain uses TRBV12-3 or TRBV12-4 with TRBJ2-7; TRBD1 agrees at 9 bases. This CDR3 contains 13 residues. V lost 4 bases, J lost 6 bases, and 4 bases stayed unmatched. CDR3 region: CASSSADRGEQYF. The CDR3 nucleotides are TGTGCCAGCAGTTCGGCGGACAGGGGCGAGCAGTACTTC.

This clonotype occurred a few times. This chain uses TRBV18 with TRBJ1-2; possibly TRBD1 for D (5 bases). V shed 3 bases and J shed 8 bases, with 13 bases lying between them. The CDR3 has 13 residues. Germline-derived CDR1 and CDR2 are KGHSH and LQKENI. This chain's CDR3 is CASSPGRDWGYTF. Here the CDR3 DNA reads TGTGCCAGCTCACCGGGTAGGGACTGGGGCTACACCTTC.

There are a few counts of this clonotype. The gene calls are TRBV5-6 and TRBJ1-1; D perhaps matches TRBD1 (5 bases). The CDR3 is 13 amino acids. Trimming took 3 bases from V and 3 from J, leaving 9 bases between them. The V gene's germline CDR1 is SGHDT and CDR2 YYEEEE. This CDR3 reads CASSSTGYTEAFF. The CDR3 DNA follows: TGTGCCAGCAGCTCTACAGGCTACACTGAAGCTTTCTTT. The full variable domain, completed using reference TRBV5-6 and TRBJ1-1, is DAGVTQSPTHLIKTRGQQVTLRCSPKSGHDTVSWYQQALGQGPQFIFQYYEEEERQRGNFPDRFSGHQFPNYSSELNVNALLLGDSALYLCASSSTGYTEAFFGQGTRLTVV.